This record concerns one T cell receptor (beta chain) sequence. A junction boundary mismatches the germline segment, possibly from a read error. The CDR3 covers 13 residues. The data stem from a study of T-cell reconstitution after alpha-beta-depleted transplantation in children. A library of TCRbeta sequences, prepared with unique molecular identifiers, was generated. TCRdb re-analysed the PCR reads in MiXCR, keeping a single row per CDR3 protein. The data hold about 230,000 distinct CDR3 sequences, with 9% to 10% observed a single time. The source of this sequence is a human donor who donated a stem cell graft to a child with SCID. The genes are TRBV12-3 or TRBV12-4 and TRBJ2-5; the D is unclear. The material was PBMCs from the stem cell graft donor, obtained from the stem cell graft. The CDR3 DNA reads TGTGCCAGCAGTTTGAACCACCAAGCGACCCAGTACTTC. It codes for CASSLNHQATQYF.